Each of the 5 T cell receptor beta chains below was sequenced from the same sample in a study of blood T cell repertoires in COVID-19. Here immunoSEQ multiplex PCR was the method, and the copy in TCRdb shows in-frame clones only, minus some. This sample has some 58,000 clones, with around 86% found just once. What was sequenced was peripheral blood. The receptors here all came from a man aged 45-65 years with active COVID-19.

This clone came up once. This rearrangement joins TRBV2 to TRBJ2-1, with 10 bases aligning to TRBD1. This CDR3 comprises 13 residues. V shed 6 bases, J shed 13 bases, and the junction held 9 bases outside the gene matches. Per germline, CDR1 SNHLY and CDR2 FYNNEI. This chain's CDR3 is CASRRDRGFLQFF. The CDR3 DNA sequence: TGTGCCAGCAGAAGGGACAGGGGTTTTTTACAGTTCTTC.

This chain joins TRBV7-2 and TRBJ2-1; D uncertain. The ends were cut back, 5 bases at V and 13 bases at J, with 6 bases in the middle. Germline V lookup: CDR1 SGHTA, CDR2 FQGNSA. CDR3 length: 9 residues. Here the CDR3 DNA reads TGTGCCAGCAGCCTAACCCAGTTCTTC. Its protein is CASSLTQFF.

The CDR3 loop is CASSLEGWVTSYNEQFF. The CDR3 DNA reads TGTGCCAGCAGCTTGGAGGGGTGGGTGACCTCCTACAATGAGCAGTTCTTC. The chain uses TRBV5-8 and TRBJ2-1; TRBD1 might be the D (5 bases). CDR1 is SGHTS and CDR2 is YDEGEE in the germline V gene. This CDR3 comprises 17 residues. Trimming took 0 bases from V and 0 from J, leaving 13 bases between them.

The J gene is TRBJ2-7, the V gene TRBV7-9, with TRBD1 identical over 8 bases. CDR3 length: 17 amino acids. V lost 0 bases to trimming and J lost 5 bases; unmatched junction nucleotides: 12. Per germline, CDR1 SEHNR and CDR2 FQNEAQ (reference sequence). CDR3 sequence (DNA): TGTGCCAGCAGCTTAGCGTTGGGAGGACAGGGTCCCGACGAGCAGTACTTC. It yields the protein CASSLALGGQGPDEQYF.

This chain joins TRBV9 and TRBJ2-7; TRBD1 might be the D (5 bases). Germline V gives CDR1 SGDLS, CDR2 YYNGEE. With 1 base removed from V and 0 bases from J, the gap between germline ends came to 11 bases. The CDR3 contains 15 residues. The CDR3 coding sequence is TGTGCCAGCAGCGTACAGGGTTCTCCCTCCTACGAGCAGTACTTC. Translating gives CASSVQGSPSYEQYF.